The 9 T cell receptor beta chains reported below all come from one sample, sequenced in a study of T cell clonotyping in hematopoietic cell transplantation. Clones were read by immunoSEQ multiplex PCR, and TCRdb kept only the in-frame ones, dropping some. Of fewer than 80,000 clones listed, just under 95% are singletons. The sample consisted of peripheral blood mononuclear cells. These receptors were obtained from a middle-aged man in good health. Some clones in this sample may be carry-over from other donors' samples.

J is TRBJ1-1 and V is TRBV9; D not resolved. The germline V gene encodes CDR1 SGDLS and CDR2 YYNGEE. V was trimmed by 3 bases and J by 0 bases, leaving 12 bases between them. This CDR3 comprises 15 residues. The CDR3 DNA follows: TGTGCCAGCAGCGCAAAGGAGCGGATGAACACTGAAGCTTTCTTT. It specifies CASSAKERMNTEAFF.

The V and J genes are TRBV25-1 and TRBJ2-1; 9 nucleotides agree with TRBD2. CDR1 and CDR2 (germline): MGHDK, SYGVNS. The CDR3 is 18 residues long. V lost 0 bases and J lost 7; bases outside the gene matches: 13. CDR3 residues: CASSEYRPLGLAPNEQFF. The CDR3, as DNA: TGTGCCAGCAGTGAATATAGGCCCCTGGGACTAGCCCCAAATGAGCAGTTCTTC.

This rearrangement joins TRBV29-1 to TRBJ2-6, with a tentative D call TRBD1 (6 bases). Germline assignment: CDR1 SQVTM and CDR2 ANQGSEA. The CDR3 is 16 residues long. V was clipped by 4 bases and J by 2 bases, with 15 bases between them. The CDR3 DNA sequence: TGCAGCGTTGGGGGCAGGGGTGCCCCTGGGGCCAACGTCCTGACTTTC. Protein product: CSVGGRGAPGANVLTF.

The rearrangement uses TRBV7-6 and TRBJ2-5; D possibly uses TRBD1 or TRBD2 (6 bases each). Germline V gene sequence: CDR1 SGHVS, CDR2 FNYEAQ. The CDR3 contains 15 residues. The V end was cut by 6 bases, the J end by 0 bases, with 14 bases between. The CDR3 loop is CASRRRGNNQETQYF. As DNA, the CDR3 is TGTGCCAGCAGAAGGAGGGGGAATAACCAAGAGACCCAGTACTTC.

A single count supports this clone. The rearrangement links TRBV4-2 to TRBJ2-5; maybe TRBD2 (6 bases). Trimming took 0 bases from V and 2 from J, leaving 7 bases between them. Germline V gene sequence: CDR1 LGHNA, CDR2 YNFKEQ. This CDR3 has 14 residues. CDR3 coding DNA: TGTGCCAGCAGCCAAGATCGGGGGCAAGAGACCCAGTACTTC. This translates into CASSQDRGQETQYF.

This clone was detected only once. This chain joins TRBV10-3 and TRBJ2-3; 7 nucleotides line up with TRBD1. Germline CDR1 reads ENHRY; CDR2 reads SYGVKD. V lost 4 bases and J lost 3; bases outside the gene matches: 10. This CDR3 is 16 amino acids long. In DNA, the CDR3 is TGTGCCATCAGTGCTGTAACAGGGGTTTCAACAGATACGCAGTATTTT. Its protein is CAISAVTGVSTDTQYF.

The chain carries TRBV5-1 and TRBJ1-2, with 7 bases fitting TRBD1. Germline CDR1 is SGHRS and CDR2 is YFSETQ. CDR3 length equals 15 residues. V dropped 5 bases and J dropped 5; count of bases not matched to a gene: 12. CDR3 coding DNA: TGCGCCAGCAGTCGGGACAGCTCACAATATTATGGCTACACCTTC. Its translation: CASSRDSSQYYGYTF.

V and J are TRBV28 and TRBJ1-5; the match to TRBD1 covers 7 bases. CDR3 size: 13 residues. With V trimmed by 5 bases and J by 6 bases, 4 bases remained unmatched. CDR1 and CDR2 from the germline V gene are MDHEN and SYDVKM. The CDR3 bases are TGTGCCAGCAGTGACAGGGTGGGTCAGCCCCAGCATTTT. Translated, it gives CASSDRVGQPQHF.

This chain connects TRBV2 to TRBJ1-1; D gene ambiguous. Trimming took 7 bases from V and 1 from J, leaving 19 bases between them. The CDR3 is 16 residues long. The V gene's germline CDR1 is SNHLY and CDR2 FYNNEI. CDR3 coding DNA: TGTGCCAGCATAGGTAGGCCGATTGGGAGGAACACTGAAGCTTTCTTT. It yields the protein CASIGRPIGRNTEAFF.